Listed here is a single T cell receptor (beta chain). These data belong to a study of T cell responses to AZD1222 COVID-19 vaccine. Clones were sequenced by immunoSEQ multiplex PCR, and TCRdb holds only the in-frame ones, with some missing. Of 110,000 to 150,000 clones detected, 89% appear once; the ten largest clones hold approximately 4.5%. The V and J ends lost 2 bases and 4 bases respectively, with 12 bases between them. Per germline, CDR1 SNHLY and CDR2 FYNNEI. The CDR3 covers 14 residues. This rearrangement joins TRBV2 to TRBJ2-7; weak D call: TRBD1 (6 bases). The sequenced sample was peripheral blood, obtained on day 0 of AZD1222 vaccination. The TCR comes from an adult in good health. The CDR3 sequence: CASSENGGQYEQYF. The CDR3 region has the DNA TGTGCCAGCAGTGAAAATGGGGGCCAGTACGAGCAGTACTTC.